This record concerns one T cell receptor beta chain sequence. The germline V gene encodes CDR1 SNHLY and CDR2 FYNNEI. The CDR3 extends over 20 amino acids. J was trimmed by 0 bases and V by 7 bases; bases with no gene match: 16. The source of the sample is a study of T cell changes during pregnancy in multiple sclerosis. Clones were sequenced by immunoSEQ multiplex PCR, and TCRdb holds only the in-frame ones, with some missing. The sample carries under 40,000 clones, approximately 92% recorded once. This receptor was taken from a female donor with multiple sclerosis, enrolled in a pregnancy study. Sequences were derived from CD8+ T cells from peripheral blood mononuclear cells, sampled before pregnancy. The chain recombines TRBV2 with TRBJ1-5; 12 nucleotides agree with TRBD1. CDR3 DNA: TGTGCCAGCACCCCTTGGGGGGGACAGGGGGCCGTGGATAGCAATCAGCCCCAGCATTTT. It is translated as CASTPWGGQGAVDSNQPQHF.